Presented here are 23 T cell receptor beta chains from one specimen sequenced in a study of shared clonotypes between healthy human individuals. Sequenced by immunoSEQ multiplex PCR; TCRdb stores in-frame clones only, minus some. Here the sample spans about 680,000 clones, roughly 94% being singletons. Terminally differentiated effector memory CD45RA+ cells were left out of the naive CD8 fraction, which was CD45RO-negative and positively selected for CCR7. The sample consisted of naive CD8+ T cells sorted from blood. These TCRs come from a young man in good health.

This rearrangement joins TRBV4-1 to TRBJ2-7, with TRBD2 identical over 9 bases. The CDR3 has 16 residues. J lost 1 base, V lost 1 base, and 5 bases had no gene match. The germline CDR1 and CDR2 sequences are MGHRA and YSYEKL. The CDR3 DNA is TGCGCCAGCAGCCAAGTGATACTAGCGGGTTCCTACGAGCAGTACTTC. Its protein product is CASSQVILAGSYEQYF.

V and J are TRBV27 and TRBJ2-1, with D possibly TRBD2 on 6 matching bases. There are 14 residues in the CDR3. Germline lookup yields CDR1 MNHEY and CDR2 SMNVEV (reference sequence). V was cut by 3 bases and J by 7 bases, with 13 bases left in between. In DNA, the CDR3 is TGTGCCAGCAGTTTTTCGGGAGTTCAAAATGAGCAGTTCTTC. It translates to CASSFSGVQNEQFF.

This clone was counted a few times. The chain combines TRBV5-6 with TRBJ2-2; D is uncertain. Germline CDR1 and CDR2: SGHDT and YYEEEE. Trimming removed 2 bases from V and 7 bases from J, with 6 bases in between. The CDR3 has 12 residues. The CDR3: CASSLPIGELFF. In nucleotides, the CDR3 is TGTGCCAGCAGCTTACCAATCGGGGAGCTGTTTTTT.

The gene calls are TRBV5-1 and TRBJ2-1, with D perhaps TRBD2 (6 bases). Between the trimmed V and J ends, which lost 3 bases and 2 bases, there was a span of 9 bases. Germline CDR1 is SGHRS and CDR2 is YFSETQ. The CDR3 has 14 amino acids. CDR3 bases: TGCGCCAGCAGCTACCGGGAGCCCTACAATGAGCAGTTCTTC. Its protein is CASSYREPYNEQFF.

This sequence joins TRBV9 and TRBJ2-5, with 7 bases aligning to TRBD1. CDR1 SGDLS and CDR2 YYNGEE come from the germline V gene. J lost 5 bases, V lost 3 bases, and 13 bases had no gene match. CDR3 length: 16 amino acids. DNA for the CDR3: TGTGCCAGCAGCGCCCAAGGGGGCGGCTCTTGGGAGACCCAGTACTTC. Amino acid sequence: CASSAQGGGSWETQYF. The entire variable domain, with the rest obtained from reference TRBV9 and TRBJ2-5, is as follows: DSGVTQTPKHLITATGQRVTLRCSPRSGDLSVYWYQQSLDQGLQFLIQYYNGEERAKGNILERFSAQQFPDLHSELNLSSLELGDSALYFCASSAQGGGSWETQYFGPGTRLLVL.

J is TRBJ2-7 and V is TRBV19; possibly TRBD2 for D (8 bases). Germline loops: CDR1 LNHDA, CDR2 SQIVND (reference sequence). This CDR3 is built from 15 residues. V lost 5 bases and J lost 2, with 16 bases in between. CDR3 protein: CASSVSGTEAYEQYF. Here the CDR3 DNA reads TGTGCCAGTAGTGTTAGCGGGACAGAAGCCTACGAGCAGTACTTC.

This clone was observed once. This chain links TRBV4-1 with TRBJ2-5, with D possibly matching TRBD1 (6 bases). CDR1 is MGHRA, CDR2 YSYEKL, per germline. V lost 3 bases, J lost 0 bases, and 11 bases lay in between. The CDR3 runs 15 residues. The CDR3 DNA sequence: TGCGCCAGCAGCCACTCCACAGGGCACCAAGAGACCCAGTACTTC. Residues: CASSHSTGHQETQYF.

The chain carries TRBV10-2 and TRBJ2-5; possibly TRBD1 for D (5 bases). Germline V gene sequence: CDR1 WSHSY, CDR2 SAAADI. Trimming shortened V by 8 bases and J by 4 bases, and 14 bases separated the two germline ends. This CDR3 contains 13 residues. This CDR3 reads CASEAEGVETQYF. In DNA form, the CDR3 reads TGCGCCAGCGAGGCGGAAGGGGTAGAGACCCAGTACTTC.

The V gene is TRBV4-1, the J gene TRBJ1-4; no reliable D call. The CDR3 spans 17 residues. Germline CDR1 and CDR2: MGHRA and YSYEKL. V lost 6 bases and J lost 0, with 17 bases in between. CDR3 in amino acids: CASRGYSGEATNEKLFF. The CDR3 nucleotides are TGCGCCAGCAGAGGATACTCCGGGGAAGCAACTAATGAAAAACTGTTTTTT.

The rearrangement uses TRBV4-1 and TRBJ2-7; perhaps D is TRBD1 or TRBD2 (6 bases each). The V end was cut by 4 bases, the J end by 3 bases, with 10 bases between. Germline assignment: CDR1 MGHRA and CDR2 YSYEKL. This CDR3 has 13 amino acids. The CDR3 coding sequence is TGCGCCAGCAGCCGGGGGGCAAACTACGAGCAGTACTTC. Its protein is CASSRGANYEQYF.

V usage is TRBV9 and J usage is TRBJ1-2; 12 bases agree with TRBD1. The CDR3 has 15 residues. Germline CDR1 is SGDLS and CDR2 is YYNGEE. The J segment lost 3 bases and the V segment lost 3 bases, leaving 3 bases of the junction unmatched. The chain's CDR3 is CASSGRDRGHYGYTF. The CDR3 DNA reads TGTGCCAGCAGCGGGAGGGACAGGGGGCACTATGGCTACACCTTC.

J is TRBJ2-1 and V is TRBV29-1, with D uncertain. CDR1 and CDR2 (germline): SQVTM, ANQGSEA. The V gene lost 7 bases and the J gene lost 2 bases, with 24 bases spanning the gap. The CDR3 contains 17 residues. CDR3 loop: CSAYRQEPLAAYNEQFF. The CDR3 nucleotides are TGCAGCGCTTACCGCCAAGAGCCCCTTGCCGCCTACAATGAGCAGTTCTTC.

This clone was counted a single time. The chain combines TRBV4-1 with TRBJ2-7; TRBD2 is a possible D gene (5 bases). Germline assignment: CDR1 MGHRA and CDR2 YSYEKL. With 1 base removed from V and 2 bases from J, the gap between germline ends came to 21 bases. The CDR3 consists of 18 residues. CDR3 in amino acids: CASSQGPLRETQTYEQYF. DNA of the CDR3: TGCGCCAGCAGCCAAGGCCCTCTCCGGGAAACCCAAACCTACGAGCAGTACTTC.

V and J are TRBV19 and TRBJ2-1, with TRBD2 as a possible D gene (6 bases). This CDR3 contains 21 residues. Trimming removed 3 bases at V and 0 bases at J, with 27 bases between. Germline CDR1 LNHDA, CDR2 SQIVND (reference sequence). This CDR3 is CASSMRGTQLGVVSSYNEQFF. The CDR3, as DNA: TGTGCCAGTAGTATGCGTGGGACTCAGCTTGGGGTCGTGAGCTCCTACAATGAGCAGTTCTTC.

V is TRBV29-1 and J is TRBJ2-7; D may be TRBD2 (5 bases). The V gene lost 6 bases and the J gene lost 5 bases, with 14 bases spanning the gap. Looked up from germline, CDR1 is SQVTM and CDR2 is ANQGSEA. The CDR3 loop spans 12 amino acids. CDR3 loop: CSVAGVLNEQYF. The CDR3 nucleotides are TGCAGCGTCGCCGGGGTCTTGAACGAGCAGTACTTC.

The V call is TRBV27, the J call TRBJ2-2, with D possibly TRBD2 on 7 matching bases. V was pared by 6 bases and J by 3 bases, with 14 bases between. The CDR3 sequence is 15 residues long. Germline CDR1 is MNHEY and CDR2 is SMNVEV (reference sequence). CDR3 sequence: CASSHLGGHTGELFF. For the CDR3, the DNA is TGTGCCAGCAGCCATCTGGGGGGGCACACCGGGGAGCTGTTTTTT.

This clone was recorded once. This sequence joins TRBV6-5 and TRBJ2-1; the match to TRBD1 covers 9 bases. With 0 bases clipped from V and 7 bases from J, the junction kept 4 bases outside the gene matches. The CDR3 contains 15 residues. Germline values: CDR1 MNHEY, CDR2 SVGAGI. CDR3 loop: CASSYSSGTGNEQFF. For the CDR3, the DNA is TGTGCCAGCAGTTACTCGTCCGGGACAGGGAATGAGCAGTTCTTC.

V and J are TRBV7-9 and TRBJ2-1; 7 bases agree with TRBD2. CDR1 and CDR2 from the germline V gene are SEHNR and FQNEAQ (reference sequence). The length of the CDR3 is 17 residues. V shed 4 bases, J shed 2 bases, and the junction held 11 bases outside the gene matches. In DNA, the CDR3 is TGTGCCAGCAGCTCCCTCTGGCAGCGGGGAACCTACAATGAGCAGTTCTTC. Amino acids: CASSSLWQRGTYNEQFF.

This clone has only a few counts. CDR3 sequence reads: CASSLWRGSNTEAFF. CDR3 coding DNA: TGTGCCAGCAGCTTGTGGAGGGGTTCTAACACTGAAGCTTTCTTT. The chain combines TRBV5-5 with TRBJ1-1; tentatively, D is TRBD1 (5 bases). The CDR3 loop spans 15 amino acids. The germline gives CDR1 SGHKS, CDR2 YYEKEE (reference sequence). V shed 1 base and J shed 2 bases, with 12 bases lying between them.

J is TRBJ1-1 and V is TRBV9, with a weak D call TRBD1 (5 bases). The CDR3 sequence is 15 residues long. Trimming removed 4 bases at V and 1 base at J, with 14 bases between. Germline V lookup: CDR1 SGDLS, CDR2 YYNGEE. The CDR3 loop reads CASSTYDTGNTEAFF. CDR3 DNA sequence: TGTGCCAGCAGCACGTATGACACAGGGAACACTGAAGCTTTCTTT.

The chain employs TRBV6-1 and TRBJ2-5; D assignment may be TRBD1 or TRBD2 (5 bases each). The ends were cut back, 6 bases at V and 2 bases at J, with 16 bases in the middle. The CDR3 totals 15 residues. The germline V gene encodes CDR1 MNHNS and CDR2 SASEGT. The CDR3 bases are TGTGCCAGCAGCAACTGGGACGTGGCACAAGAGACCCAGTACTTC. Amino acids: CASSNWDVAQETQYF.

J is TRBJ2-3 and V is TRBV29-1; D ambiguous. Per germline, CDR1 SQVTM and CDR2 ANQGSEA. V lost 0 bases to trimming and J lost 2 bases, with 15 bases between them. This CDR3 spans 16 amino acids. CDR3 nucleotides: TGCAGCGTTGAAGAAGGAACTATCGATTCCACAGATACGCAGTATTTT. Translating gives CSVEEGTIDSTDTQYF.

In this sample, this clone turned up many times. The chain links TRBV7-9 to TRBJ2-6; D unresolved. V lost 8 bases, J lost 0 bases, and 8 bases lay in between. The germline V gene has CDR1 SEHNR and CDR2 FQNEAQ (reference sequence). This CDR3 has 14 amino acids. CDR3 residues: CASSQLSGANVLTF. The CDR3 coding sequence is TGTGCCAGCTCCCAACTCTCTGGGGCCAACGTCCTGACTTTC.